The 2 T cell receptor beta chains below all came from one sample that was sequenced in a study of T cell responses to AZD1222 COVID-19 vaccine. Profiled with immunoSEQ multiplex PCR; TCRdb holds only in-frame clones, not every one. The sample gives some 130,000 clones, around 93% of which show up once; 6.5% to 8.5% is in the top ten. This specimen was peripheral blood, taken 28 days after the second AZD1222 dose. The receptors were gathered from an adult who received the AZD1222 COVID-19 vaccine.

The chain combines TRBV30 with TRBJ1-5, with D hard to call. Germline CDR1 and CDR2: GTSNPN and SVGIG (reference sequence). CDR3 length: 14 amino acids. Trimming took 0 bases from V and 0 from J, leaving 6 bases between them. CDR3 sequence (DNA): TGTGCCTGGAGTGTAGTCGGTAGCAATCAGCCCCAGCATTTT. It encodes CAWSVVGSNQPQHF.

The CDR3 DNA is TGTGCCAGCAGCTTGGTCCGCGACAGATCTAACTATGGCTACACCTTC. It specifies CASSLVRDRSNYGYTF. J is TRBJ1-2 and V is TRBV5-6, with D perhaps matching TRBD1 (5 bases). Germline CDR1 reads SGHDT; CDR2 reads YYEEEE. This CDR3 is 16 amino acids long. Trimming took 0 bases from V and 0 from J, leaving 12 bases between them.